The clone carrying this T cell receptor beta chain was seen only a few times. No antigen is known for it. The PCR contained 60 Vbeta and 13 Jbeta primers. TCRdb's copy holds only in-frame clones and misses some; the assay was immunoSEQ multiplex PCR. There are some 180,000 clones in the sample; 12% occur only once, and approximately 8.3% lies in the top ten. This sample was included in a study of cytomegalovirus exposure and HLA in healthy donors. Turning to the study itself: HLA-typed donors were the source of some 80 million unique TCRs, which an early data release held.

CDR1 is SQVTM, CDR2 ANQGSEA, per germline. The V segment lost 7 bases and the J segment 3 bases; nucleotides outside the gene matches: 11. This CDR3 has 14 residues. Study results and limitations: TCR beta chains numbering more than 150 were designated cytomegalovirus-associated. An apparent linkage of common viral pathogens to several of the most significant clusters emerged in a later analysis.

This clonotype originated in a man aged 50-59 years in good health and CMV-seropositive. The chain has TRBV29-1 and TRBJ2-7; TRBD2 matches at 8 bases. Sequences were obtained from PBMCs. The CDR3 loop is CSAGGAGQNYEQYF. CDR3 in DNA: TGCAGCGCCGGGGGGGCAGGCCAGAACTACGAGCAGTACTTC.